This TCR beta chain is from a study of blood T cell repertoires in COVID-19 (dated by TCRdb to 2019 to 2021). Turning to the overall study: The collaborator samples originated in the United States, Italy and Spain and spanned the acute and convalescent phases of COVID-19. The prospective study material was composed of cDNA or gDNA derived from T cells, B-cell-depleted T cells, or PBMCs. The dataset comprised deeply sampled blood TCRbeta repertoires from subjects exposed to, actively infected with, or recovered from COVID-19. A freely available public database, intended as a resource for researchers studying the immune response to SARS-CoV-2, is where the repertoires were released. The samples were drawn from the first 160 participants of the ongoing ImmuneRACE study and from 1,254 subjects provided by 6 global collaborators. The sample metadata nearly always contained a de-identified subject ID, COVID-19 status, age in years and sex. HLA class I and class II types, where available, came from metadata supplied by the sample provider rather than from assay-based typing.

Beyond this particular receptor, the publication reports: Clinical and demographic metadata were provided uncurated, with the amount varying by source and participant.

Participants in the prospective study were enrolled through a virtual design, were aged 18 to 89 years, and lived in roughly 25 United States geographic areas. In the prospective study, participants were assigned to cohorts based on the clinical history participants reported in a screening survey and a study questionnaire. For ImmuneRACE Cohort 3, a participant was defined as recovered based on two consecutive negative NP/OP PCR tests, clearance by a healthcare professional, or resolution of symptoms. Mobile phlebotomists in the prospective study collected whole blood, serum and a nasopharyngeal or oropharyngeal swab from every participant. Additional blood draws and questionnaires over an approximately two-month period could optionally be provided by prospective study participants. Before DNA extraction, prospective study blood samples were shipped either frozen or at room temperature. The sample holds a few counts of this clone. The antigen it recognizes is unknown. No much larger clone exists at a distance of one base, and base qualities are not known.

The immunoSEQ Assay, a bias-controlled multiplex PCR, was used to amplify TCRbeta CDR3 regions from genomic DNA. In the paper's pipeline: The number of nucleated cells in each sample was estimated by amplification of reference gene primers within the assay. To quantify the absolute abundance of each unique TCRbeta CDR3 rearrangement, sequence reads were collapsed and filtered. For each sample, productive Simpson clonality was calculated as the square root of Simpson's diversity index across productive rearrangements. TCRdb stores this immuneACCESS table with in-frame sequences only. Part of the clones is absent; in the studies checked, under half of the shortfall reflects unresolved V genes, and no reason is known for the rest. For V, J and clone size, that table is used; D and trimming come from the DNA. The sample includes fewer than 400,000 clones, with approximately 91% observed a single time. Approximately 4.7% of the sample is taken by the ten largest.

Trimming takes 6 bases from V and 6 bases from J, and the germline ends sit 20 bases apart. CDR1 MDHEN and CDR2 SYDVKM were looked up in the germline V gene. Measured from the cysteine to the phenylalanine, the CDR3 is 15 residues long. Only the CDR3 part of the read is kept: 45 bases, read in frame from the first base. Sequenced material: PBMCs or T cells enriched from blood (not recorded which). This receptor chain uses TRBV28 and TRBJ1-1, with the D segment identity uncertain. This TCR was recovered from a man aged 55 to 70 who had recovered from COVID-19. The CDR3 region: CASRYSTNVFPEAFF. The DNA reads as follows: TGTGCCAGCAGGTACAGTACCAACGTGTTCCCTGAAGCTTTCTTT.